The rows below give T cell receptor beta chains drawn from one sample of a study of T cells in Graves' hyperthyroidism and ophthalmopathy. TCRdb re-called the multiplex PCR reads with MiXCR, one entry per CDR3 protein. The sample includes hundreds of thousands of distinct CDR3 sequences, 15% to 20% of them seen just once. Sequencing was performed on blood. The source of these receptors is a woman between 50 and 59 years old with Graves' hyperthyroidism that later progressed to Graves' ophthalmopathy. The CDR3 runs from the conserved cysteine through the conserved F or W. D genes are given only for firm matches. Clone size is shown for a subset of rows, as once, few, many or a class of expanded clone.

J,D,size,V,DNA,CDR3
TRBJ2-2,.,many,TRBV20-1,TGCAGTGCTCCACAACGGGGATACACCGGGGAGCTGTTTTTT,CSAPQRGYTGELFF
TRBJ2-7,TRBD1,few,TRBV6-1,TGTGCCAGCAGTGAGATTGCAGGGGGCGAGCAGTACTTC,CASSEIAGGEQYF
TRBJ1-1,.,few,TRBV14,TGTGCCAGCAGCCAAGGACAAGTTTGGTGGGGGGCTGAAGCTTTCTTT,CASSQGQVWWGAEAFF
TRBJ1-6,.,few,TRBV10-1,TGCGCCAGCAGTCCAGGGATGGATTCACCCCTCCACTTT,CASSPGMDSPLHF
TRBJ1-1,.,many,TRBV11-2,TGTGCCAGCAGCCCCCTAGGGGGGGATCGGATCACTGAAGCTTTCTTT,CASSPLGGDRITEAFF
TRBJ1-4,.,.,TRBV6-1,TGTGCCAGCAGTGAATGGGCAGCTGCAACTAATGAAAAACTGTTTTTT,CASSEWAAATNEKLFF
TRBJ1-2,TRBD1,.,TRBV7-9,TGTGCCAGCAGCTTCGGACAGGGTCGTGGCTACACCTTC,CASSFGQGRGYTF
TRBJ2-5,.,many,TRBV6-6,TGTGCCAGCAGTTACTCGCCGGGTTTCCTGGAGACCCAGTACTTC,CASSYSPGFLETQYF
TRBJ1-5,.,few,TRBV6-1,TGTGCCAGCGTGGACTCACTGAATCAGCCCCAGCATTTT,CASVDSLNQPQHF
TRBJ1-2,TRBD1,many,TRBV18,TGTGCCAGCTCACCACTCCTGACAGGGCTCTCCTATGGCTACACCTTC,CASSPLLTGLSYGYTF
TRBJ1-3,TRBD1,.,TRBV10-1,TGCGCCAGCAGTGCCGGGACAGGGACTGGAAACACCATATATTTT,CASSAGTGTGNTIYF
TRBJ1-5,TRBD1,many,TRBV5-1,TGCGCCAGCAGCCCGGGACCGGGACAGGGGAATAGCAATCAGCCCCAGCATTTT,CASSPGPGQGNSNQPQHF
TRBJ1-5,.,.,TRBV5-6,TGTGCCAGCAGCTTGTTCTCAGCCCGAGATAATCAGCCCCAGCATTTT,CASSLFSARDNQPQHF
TRBJ1-2,.,.,TRBV20-1,TGCAGTACTCCTGGCAGGCCCTCTAACTATGGCTACACCTTC,CSTPGRPSNYGYTF
TRBJ2-7,.,once,TRBV5-8,TGTGCCAGCAGCACCACGGGGGTCGTCTCGAGGGAGCAGTACTTC,CASSTTGVVSREQYF
TRBJ1-1,.,few,TRBV19,TGTGCCAGTAGTACCTACCGGGGGGTCACTGAAGCTTTCTTT,CASSTYRGVTEAFF
TRBJ1-5,.,few,TRBV7-9,TGTGCCAGCAGCTTAACCGGGACATCGGATCAGCCCCAGCATTTT,CASSLTGTSDQPQHF
TRBJ1-1,.,many,TRBV30,TGTGCCTGGGAAGGATCGGGTTTTGAAGCTTTCTTT,CAWEGSGFEAFF
TRBJ2-1,TRBD2,few,TRBV11-3,TGTGCCAGCAGCTTAGGACTAGCGGGGGACTACAATGAGCAGTTCTTC,CASSLGLAGDYNEQFF
TRBJ2-5,TRBD1,many,TRBV5-1,TGCGCCAGCAGCTTGGGGGACAGGGCACAAGAGACCCAGTACTTC,CASSLGDRAQETQYF
TRBJ1-3,.,many,TRBV6-5,TGTGCCAGCAGTTACTCGACAGCCCTCGGAAACACCATATATTTT,CASSYSTALGNTIYF
TRBJ2-3,.,many,TRBV7-9,TGTGCCAGCAGCTTAGACTTCGCAGGGGTGCACACAGATACGCAGTATTTT,CASSLDFAGVHTDTQYF
TRBJ1-3,.,few,TRBV5-6,TGTGCCAGCAGCTTGGAGGCAGGCGCTGGAAACACCATATATTTT,CASSLEAGAGNTIYF
TRBJ2-5,.,many,TRBV10-3,TGTGCCATCAGTAAGACCGAGTACCAAGAGACCCAGTACTTC,CAISKTEYQETQYF
TRBJ2-5,TRBD1,few,TRBV5-1,TGCGCCAGCAGCCAGACAGGGGCGGACCAAGAGACCCAGTACTTC,CASSQTGADQETQYF
TRBJ1-2,.,few,TRBV19,TGTGCCAGTGAGGGGAGCAGCATCTATGGCTACACCTTC,CASEGSSIYGYTF
TRBJ1-2,TRBD1,.,TRBV10-3,TGTGCCATCGGACCGACAGGGAACTATGGCTACACCTTC,CAIGPTGNYGYTF
TRBJ2-1,.,few,TRBV6-1,TGTGCCAGCAGTCCCCTTCGGACCCCTAATGAGCAGTTCTTC,CASSPLRTPNEQFF
TRBJ1-1,TRBD1,few,TRBV20-1,TGCAGTGCGGGCAGACAGGGGGTCTTCATGAACACTGAAGCTTTCTTT,CSAGRQGVFMNTEAFF
TRBJ2-7,TRBD2,.,TRBV20-1,TGCAGTGCTAGTACCACTAGCGGGGACCCACTATCCTTCTACGAGCAGTACTTC,CSASTTSGDPLSFYEQYF
TRBJ1-2,.,.,TRBV12-3/TRBV12-4,TGTGCCTGCAGTTTGGGCAGGCCCGATGGCTACACCTTC,CACSLGRPDGYTF
TRBJ1-5,TRBD1,few,TRBV2,TGTGCCAGCAGGACCGACAGGGTTGGGCAGCCCCAGCATTTT,CASRTDRVGQPQHF
TRBJ1-2,.,many,TRBV20-1,TGCAGTGCCGTTGGTGTCTATGGCTACACCTTC,CSAVGVYGYTF
TRBJ2-2,.,.,TRBV20-1,TGCAGTGCTAACCGGGACCCCGATGACTTGGACACCGGGGAGCTGTTTTTT,CSANRDPDDLDTGELFF
TRBJ2-1,TRBD1,.,TRBV10-3,TGTGCCATCAGTGAGTCGAGTTGGACAGGGCTTAATGAGCAGTTCTTC,CAISESSWTGLNEQFF
TRBJ2-2,TRBD2,.,TRBV27,TGTGCCAGCAGCCTACAGGGACTAGCGGGGGCCAACACCGGGGAGCTGTTTTTT,CASSLQGLAGANTGELFF
TRBJ1-5,TRBD1,few,TRBV12-3/TRBV12-4,TGTGCCAGCAGTAACCGGGAGGGGGCAGGAGATCAGCCCCAGCATTTT,CASSNREGAGDQPQHF
TRBJ2-1,.,few,TRBV10-3,TGTGCCATCAGTGAGTCCCTACAGGGAGGCTACAATGAGCAGTTCTTC,CAISESLQGGYNEQFF
TRBJ2-7,TRBD1,many,TRBV30,TGTGCCTGGCACTCCCGGGACAGAAATTACTCCTACGAGCAGTACTTC,CAWHSRDRNYSYEQYF
TRBJ2-7,.,many,TRBV27,TGTGCCAGCAGCTCCGAAGGGTCAGACTACGAGCAGTACTTC,CASSSEGSDYEQYF
TRBJ2-1,TRBD2,many,TRBV3-1,TGTGCCAGCAGCCTAGAAAGACTAGCGGGCAATGAGCAGTTCTTC,CASSLERLAGNEQFF
TRBJ1-3,.,many,TRBV18,TGTGCCAGCTCACCAAACAGTGCTGGAAACACCATATATTTT,CASSPNSAGNTIYF
TRBJ2-7,.,few,TRBV5-1,TGCGCCAGCAGCTTGTGGGCTAGCAACGGCGAGCAGTACTTC,CASSLWASNGEQYF
TRBJ2-2,TRBD1,.,TRBV12-3/TRBV12-4,TGTGCCAGCAGCCGACAGGGAACCGGGGAGCTGTTTTTT,CASSRQGTGELFF
TRBJ2-3,TRBD2,few,TRBV6-2/TRBV6-3,TGTGCCAGCAGTTACTCATCGGCGGGGGGCACAGATACGCAGTATTTT,CASSYSSAGGTDTQYF
TRBJ2-7,TRBD1,many,TRBV5-1,TGCGCCAGCAGCTTCGAAGACAGGGTCCCCTACGAGCAGTACTTC,CASSFEDRVPYEQYF
TRBJ1-1,TRBD1,.,TRBV3-1,TGTGCCAGCAGCCAAGAGACAGGGGGCCGTAAGAACACTGAAGCTTTCTTT,CASSQETGGRKNTEAFF
TRBJ2-2,.,once,TRBV11-2,TGTGCCAGCAGCTTAGATGTTGTCGGGGTAACCGGGGAGCTGTTTTTT,CASSLDVVGVTGELFF
TRBJ2-7,TRBD1,few,TRBV6-5,TGTGCCAGCAGTTCCTCCAGGGGGACCTACGAGCAGTACTTC,CASSSSRGTYEQYF
TRBJ2-2,.,few,TRBV4-1,TGCGCCAGCAGTAGGTTTACCGGGGAGCTGTTTTTT,CASSRFTGELFF
TRBJ1-5,.,many,TRBV12-3/TRBV12-4,TGTGCCAGCAGTTTTCAGGGTCATCAGCCCCAGCATTTT,CASSFQGHQPQHF
TRBJ1-1,.,many,TRBV5-1,TGCGCCAGCAGCTTGGAATCTGGACGGAAAAACACTGAAGCTTTCTTT,CASSLESGRKNTEAFF
TRBJ1-1,.,many,TRBV18,TGTGCCAGCTCCCCCGGGGCCAGGGCGCTTAACACTGAAGCTTTCTTT,CASSPGARALNTEAFF